This T cell receptor beta chain was identified in a study of CD8+CD57+ T cells in acquired aplastic anemia. The CDR3 contains 14 residues. Germline assignment: CDR1 SGHTS and CDR2 YDEGEE. The V gene lost 2 bases and the J gene lost 10 bases, with 13 bases spanning the gap. This clonotype was seen at least ten times. Genomic DNA templated the TCR beta VDJ and CDR3 profiling. TCRdb redid the calling of the reads with MiXCR, one entry per CDR3 protein. Of roughly 160,000 distinct CDR3 sequences listed, under 75% were seen once; the top ten hold about 41%. This sequence joins TRBV5-8 and TRBJ1-6; possible D gene TRBD1, 6 bases. Sequenced: sorted CD4+, CD8+, or CD8+CD57+ T cells (not recorded which) from PBMCs. This TCR was recovered from a human donor in good health. The chain's CDR3 is CASSLGQGRSPLHF. Here the CDR3 DNA reads TGTGCCAGCAGCTTAGGGCAGGGGAGGTCACCCCTCCACTTT.